This T cell receptor beta chain was identified in a study of T-cell reconstitution after alpha-beta-depleted transplantation in children. The study, taken as a whole, reports: TCRbeta diversity was high at day 60 in some patients (a result of surviving recipient T cells and thymic progenitors). About two months after transplant, alpha-beta T cells reportedly came from several hundred expanded graft clones.

This clonotype has ten or more counts. The antigen remains unidentified. Unique molecular identifiers were incorporated when the TCRbeta library was constructed. TCRdb re-called the PCR reads through MiXCR, storing one row per CDR3 protein. The sample holds approximately 650,000 distinct CDR3 sequences; about 12% are singletons and the top ten take roughly 0.77%. The CDR3 has 13 amino acids. Germline assignment: CDR1 DFQATT and CDR2 SNEGSKA (reference sequence). Trimming pared 2 bases from V and 5 bases from J, leaving 12 bases between. Sample: PBMCs, taken before TCRalphabeta/CD19-depleted stem cell transplant. The V and J genes are TRBV20-1 and TRBJ2-5; D perhaps matches TRBD2 (5 bases). The source of this sequence is a girl aged 2 to 10 with congenital amegakaryocytic thrombocytopenia, due to receive a stem cell transplant. This CDR3 reads CSARNSDTETQYF. Here the CDR3 DNA reads TGCAGTGCTAGAAATAGCGACACCGAGACCCAGTACTTC.